A single sample gave rise to the 21 T cell receptor beta chains below, sequenced in a study of control samples from healthy donors and cancer patients (TCRdb year 2020). Library generation was performed with the immunoSEQ multiplex PCR assay. Entries here come from immuneACCESS through TCRdb and include only in-frame sequences with V and J called. Some clones fail to appear in such tables; in the studies checked, an unresolved V gene covers under half of the shortfall, and the cause of the remainder is unknown. Counted in this sample were about 130,000 clones; just under 95% of them appeared once. Jointly, the top ten make up around 14% of the sample. Sequencing was done on a sample of PBMCs. The receptors were gathered from a man in his sixties with colorectal cancer.

This clone has just one count. The chain couples TRBV7-2 to TRBJ2-1, with 11 bases matching TRBD1. The germline V gene has CDR1 SGHTA and CDR2 FQGNSA. The CDR3 runs to 15 residues. Losses at the gene ends were 3 bases for V and 8 bases for J; bases not matched to a gene: 6. In DNA form, the CDR3 reads TGTGCCAGCAGCTTCAGGGGACAGGGGGTCTATGAGCAGTTCTTC. Residues: CASSFRGQGVYEQFF.

V is TRBV5-8 and J is TRBJ2-7; TRBD1 aligns across 10 bases. The CDR3 contains 17 residues. Germline values: CDR1 SGHTS, CDR2 YDEGEE. Germline trimming cut 3 bases from V and 3 bases from J; bases unmatched to any gene: 12. CDR3 bases: TGTGCCAGCAGCTCGGCCCGTGGGACAGGGGCTGTCTACGAGCAGTACTTC. Protein: CASSSARGTGAVYEQYF.

The V gene is TRBV5-1, the J gene TRBJ2-7, with 7 nucleotides matching TRBD2. With V trimmed by 3 bases and J by 4 bases, 7 bases remained unmatched. CDR1 and CDR2 (germline): SGHRS, YFSETQ. CDR3 length: 14 residues. This CDR3 is CASSSGRGKYEQYF. The CDR3 bases are TGCGCCAGCAGCTCTGGGAGGGGTAAATACGAGCAGTACTTC.

V usage is TRBV7-7 and J usage is TRBJ2-7, with TRBD1 matching 7 bases. The germline V gene has CDR1 SSHAT and CDR2 FNYEAQ (reference sequence). Trimming at V came to 5 bases and at J to 3 bases, leaving 10 bases not matched to a gene. The CDR3 runs 15 residues. CDR3 loop: CASSARLGQNYEQYF. CDR3 DNA: TGTGCCAGCAGCGCCCGACTGGGACAGAACTACGAGCAGTACTTC. The variable domain in full, with the rest retrieved from reference TRBV7-7 and TRBJ2-7, is GAGVSQSPRYKVTKRGQDVTLRCDPISSHATLYWYQQALGQGPEFLTYFNYEAQPDKSGLPSDRFSAERPEGSISTLTIQRTEQRDSAMYRCASSARLGQNYEQYFGPGTRLTVT.

V gene TRBV5-5 combines with J gene TRBJ2-7; TRBD1 aligns across 7 bases. The V gene end was trimmed by 0 bases and the J gene end by 2 bases; junction bases not matched to a gene: 2. This CDR3 comprises 14 residues. Germline V gene data show CDR1 as SGHKS and CDR2 as YYEKEE (reference sequence). The CDR3 region has the DNA TGTGCCAGCAGCTTGGGACAGGGCCCCTACGAGCAGTACTTC. Encoded protein: CASSLGQGPYEQYF.

V and J are TRBV6-5 and TRBJ1-6, with 7 bases lining up with TRBD1. V trimming: 6 bases; J trimming: 8 bases; junction bases outside the gene matches: 10. The CDR3 is made up of 15 amino acids. Germline-derived CDR1 and CDR2 are MNHEY and SVGAGI. CDR3 in DNA: TGTGCCAGCAGGGCCACGGAGGGGGCAGATTCACCCCTCCACTTT. It translates to CASRATEGADSPLHF.

The chain combines TRBV29-1 with TRBJ1-1; the D gene is possibly TRBD1 (6 bases). Trimming left V 7 bases short and J 7 bases short, with 13 bases between. This CDR3 is built from 11 residues. CDR1 and CDR2 (germline): SQVTM, ANQGSEA. The CDR3 region is CSATPGDEAFF. The CDR3 coding sequence is TGCAGCGCGACTCCAGGGGATGAAGCTTTCTTT.

V and J are TRBV27 and TRBJ2-2; TRBD1 might be the D (5 bases). V was trimmed by 3 bases and J by 6 bases, leaving 14 bases between them. The CDR3 runs 15 residues. Germline CDR1 MNHEY, CDR2 SMNVEV (reference sequence). The CDR3 sequence: CASSLAGLGAGELFF. CDR3 bases: TGTGCCAGCAGTTTGGCTGGGTTAGGGGCCGGGGAGCTGTTTTTT.

The CDR3 DNA sequence: TGTGCCAGCAGTGGCATGGGGGGATATGGCTACACCTTC. Translated: CASSGMGGYGYTF. The rearrangement joins TRBV2 to TRBJ1-2; weak D call: TRBD1 (5 bases). The CDR3 has 13 amino acids. V was cut by 4 bases and J by 5 bases, with 11 bases left in between. The V gene's germline CDR1 is SNHLY and CDR2 FYNNEI.

This chain uses TRBV20-1 with TRBJ1-1; D gene unclear. Germline V gene sequence: CDR1 DFQATT, CDR2 SNEGSKA (reference sequence). The CDR3 length is 11 residues. V was clipped by 5 bases and J by 8 bases, with 12 bases between them. The CDR3 here is CSAPRPREAFF. CDR3 coding DNA: TGCAGTGCTCCGCGGCCACGGGAAGCTTTCTTT.

This rearrangement joins TRBV10-1 to TRBJ2-7; 8 bases agree with TRBD1. In germline, CDR1 is WNHNN, CDR2 SYGVQD (reference sequence). Trimming took 3 bases from V and 4 from J; bases not matched to a gene: 5. The CDR3 is 14 amino acids. CDR3 nucleotide sequence: TGCGCCAGCAGTGATGGGACAGGCCCATACGAGCAGTACTTC. Its translation is CASSDGTGPYEQYF.

This clone occurred once. This rearrangement joins TRBV6-5 to TRBJ2-2; D may be TRBD1 (5 bases). Trimming took off 7 bases at V and 0 bases at J, with 12 bases between the two ends. This CDR3 region has 15 residues. Germline V gene sequence: CDR1 MNHEY, CDR2 SVGAGI. Here the CDR3 DNA reads TGTGCCAGCAAGTGGGGCAATTCGAACACCGGGGAGCTGTTTTTT. This translates into CASKWGNSNTGELFF.

This clone has only one observation. The chain is built from TRBV5-1 and TRBJ1-2; D uncertain. There are 16 residues in the CDR3. CDR1 SGHRS and CDR2 YFSETQ come from the germline V gene. Trimming pared 4 bases from V and 3 bases from J, leaving 19 bases between. CDR3 amino acids: CASSPGRLAGDYGYTF. The CDR3 DNA sequence: TGCGCCAGCAGCCCGGGGAGGTTGGCGGGAGACTATGGCTACACCTTC.

The V and J genes are TRBV11-1 and TRBJ2-5, with TRBD2 matching over 7 bases. The trim removed 5 bases at V and 5 bases at J, leaving 5 bases unmatched. The CDR3 has 13 residues. Germline-derived CDR1 and CDR2 are SGHAT and FQDESV (reference sequence). DNA for the CDR3: TGTGCCAGCAGCCCCCGGGGGGTGGAGACCCAGTACTTC. As protein: CASSPRGVETQYF. Full variable domain (rest looked up from reference TRBV11-1 and TRBJ2-5): EAEVAQSPRYKITEKSQAVAFWCDPISGHATLYWYRQILGQGPELLVQFQDESVVDDSQLPKDRFSAERLKGVDSTLKIQPAELGDSAMYLCASSPRGVETQYFGPGTRLLVL.

The chain employs TRBV5-1 and TRBJ2-3; 13 nucleotides align to TRBD2. The V segment lost 10 bases and the J segment 0 bases; nucleotides outside the gene matches: 11. CDR3 length: 17 amino acids. CDR1 SGHRS and CDR2 YFSETQ come from the germline V gene. The CDR3 nucleotides read TGCGCCTGCCGACTAGCGGGGGGCCTCTCTAGCACAGATACGCAGTATTTT. It encodes CACRLAGGLSSTDTQYF.

The chain has TRBV7-8 and TRBJ1-4; D possibly corresponds to TRBD1 (6 bases). The CDR3 consists of 14 residues. CDR1 and CDR2 from the germline V gene are SGHVS and FQNEAQ. With 5 bases removed from V and 3 bases from J, the gap between germline ends came to 10 bases. CDR3 bases: TGTGCCAGCAGCCTACAGGGCCCTAATGAAAAACTGTTTTTT. It is translated as CASSLQGPNEKLFF.

V gene TRBV7-2 combines with J gene TRBJ2-1, with TRBD2 identical over 10 bases. CDR1 and CDR2 from the germline V gene are SGHTA and FQGNSA. CDR3 size: 17 residues. The J segment lost 0 bases and the V segment lost 6 bases, leaving 8 bases of the junction unmatched. Here the CDR3 DNA reads TGTGCCAGCAGACCTGGGACTAGCGTCTACTCCTACAATGAGCAGTTCTTC. Its translation: CASRPGTSVYSYNEQFF.

The chain employs TRBV24-1 and TRBJ2-2, with 9 bases fitting TRBD2. Germline-derived CDR1 and CDR2 are KGHDR and SFDVKD. The V and J ends lost 4 bases and 3 bases, in that order; junction bases with no gene match: 2. CDR3 length: 15 residues. CDR3 coding DNA: TGTGCCACCAGTGAGAGCGGGGGGTACACCGGGGAGCTGTTTTTT. Amino acid sequence: CATSESGGYTGELFF.

The CDR3 DNA sequence: TGTGCCTGGAGTAGTCACAGGGGAAACTCCTACGAGCAGTACTTC. Protein sequence: CAWSSHRGNSYEQYF. The rearrangement links TRBV30 to TRBJ2-7, with 7 bases identical to TRBD1. CDR1 is GTSNPN and CDR2 is SVGIG in the germline V gene (reference sequence). V lost 2 bases, J lost 0 bases, and 7 bases stayed unmatched. The CDR3 runs to 15 residues.

J is TRBJ1-6 and V is TRBV2; no clear D gene. V dropped 5 bases and J dropped 5 bases, with 10 bases sitting between them. CDR1 is SNHLY, CDR2 FYNNEI, per germline. CDR3 length: 14 residues. CDR3: CASSSGYDNSPLHF. For the CDR3, the DNA is TGTGCCAGCAGTTCAGGATATGATAATTCACCCCTCCACTTT.

The rearrangement joins TRBV20-1 to TRBJ2-1, with 9 bases that match TRBD2. J was trimmed by 0 bases and V by 3 bases; bases with no gene match: 3. Germline V gives CDR1 DFQATT, CDR2 SNEGSKA (reference sequence). The CDR3 spans 15 residues. CDR3 nucleotide sequence: TGCAGTGCTAGTCATAGCGGGAGCTCCTACAATGAGCAGTTCTTC. It translates to CSASHSGSSYNEQFF.